Following are 30 T cell receptor beta chains from one sample sequenced in a study of blood T cells in healthy people across ages. For the second PCR, which ran for roughly 6 to 12 cycles, a sample-barcoded 5' primer and a J-beta primer mix were used. MiXCR, run by TCRdb on the 5' RACE reads, gives a single entry per CDR3 protein. Counted here are around 1,000,000 distinct CDR3 sequences, roughly two fifths occurring once; the ten biggest clones make up 13%. Input material: blood. Receptors were obtained from a man aged 18 to 30 in good health.

This clonotype was picked up many times. The chain joins TRBV2 to TRBJ1-2; TRBD1 aligns across 11 bases. J gave up 11 bases and V 5 bases, and 4 bases lay outside the gene matches. Germline V CDR1 and CDR2: SNHLY, FYNNEI. The CDR3 sequence is 12 residues long. DNA for the CDR3: TGTGCCAGCAGTCCCGGGACAGGGGGTTACACCTTC. Amino acids: CASSPGTGGYTF.

This chain joins TRBV5-1 and TRBJ1-1; 7 nucleotides align to TRBD1. In germline, CDR1 is SGHRS, CDR2 YFSETQ. V gave up 1 base and J gave up 1 base; unmatched junction bases: 10. CDR3 length: 17 residues. As DNA, the CDR3 is TGCGCCAGCAGCTTGAAAGGGGGCAGGGATTGGAACACTGAAGCTTTCTTT. It is translated as CASSLKGGRDWNTEAFF. The complete variable domain, with remaining parts taken from reference TRBV5-1 and TRBJ1-1, reads KAGVTQTPRYLIKTRGQQVTLSCSPISGHRSVSWYQQTPGQGLQFLFEYFSETQRNKGNFPGRFSGRQFSNSRSEMNVSTLELGDSALYLCASSLKGGRDWNTEAFFGQGTRLTVV.

This clonotype came up a few times. The rearrangement uses TRBV7-9 and TRBJ1-1; 7 positions match TRBD1. The length of the CDR3 is 12 residues. V lost 5 bases and J lost 5; bases outside the gene matches: 2. CDR1 is SEHNR and CDR2 is FQNEAQ in the germline V gene (reference sequence). The CDR3 DNA reads as TGTGCCAGCAGCGTACAGGGGACTGAAGCTTTCTTT. This sequence encodes CASSVQGTEAFF.

J is TRBJ1-1 and V is TRBV5-1; 7 bases align to TRBD1. The CDR3 sequence is 15 residues long. J was trimmed by 4 bases and V by 0 bases; bases with no gene match: 6. Looked up from germline, CDR1 is SGHRS and CDR2 is YFSETQ. CDR3 nucleotide sequence: TGCGCCAGCAGCTTGGGTGGGACAGTGAGCACTGAAGCTTTCTTT. This encodes CASSLGGTVSTEAFF.

As for this clonotype: Possible read error: a much larger clone is one base away. The CDR3 DNA reads TGTGCCAGCAGCTTAGATGGGGGCCAAGAGACCCAGTTCTTC. Translated: CASSLDGGQETQFF. The chain couples TRBV11-2 to TRBJ2-1; weak D call: TRBD1 (6 bases). Germline lookup yields CDR1 SGHAT and CDR2 FQNNGV. Trimming cost V 0 bases and J 13 bases, with 16 bases left between them. The CDR3 covers 14 residues.

The V call is TRBV6-2 or TRBV6-3, the J call TRBJ2-1, with 8 positions matching TRBD1. Gene TRBJ2-7 matches the end of the DNA better, so the J call may be wrong. Germline CDR1 MNHEY, CDR2 SVGEGT. The CDR3 contains 15 residues. The CDR3: CASRQDRVSYNEQYF. CDR3 nucleotide sequence: TGTGCCAGCAGGCAGGACAGGGTATCCTACAATGAGCAGTACTTC.

This chain connects TRBV6-2 or TRBV6-3 to TRBJ1-1, with D unclear. The V gene lost 2 bases and the J gene lost 3 bases, with 4 bases spanning the gap. The CDR3 totals 12 residues. Germline lookup yields CDR1 MNHEY and CDR2 SVGEGT. In DNA form, the CDR3 reads TGTGCCAGCAGTTACGACTACACTGAAGCTTTCTTT. Protein: CASSYDYTEAFF.

There are many counts of this clonotype. The chain links TRBV20-1 to TRBJ2-5, with 8 positions matching TRBD2. Trimming cost V 1 base and J 1 base; bases outside gene matches: 5. The CDR3 totals 15 residues. CDR1 is DFQATT, CDR2 SNEGSKA, per germline (reference sequence). CDR3 sequence: CSARGAGGSQETQYF. The CDR3 DNA reads TGCAGTGCTAGAGGGGCGGGAGGTTCCCAAGAGACCCAGTACTTC.

A remark on this clonotype: This may stem from a read error, because a much larger clone lies one nucleotide away. The V and J genes are TRBV10-3 and TRBJ2-7; perhaps TRBD1 as D (6 bases). The V and J ends lost 7 bases and 9 bases respectively, with 19 bases between them. From germline, CDR1 is ENHRY and CDR2 SYGVKD. The CDR3 extends over 13 amino acids. CDR3 DNA sequence: TGTGCCATCAAGGGGGACGGTTTACAGGGGCAGTACTTC. Encoded protein: CAIKGDGLQGQYF.

On this clonotype: A read error may explain this, as a much larger clone is one base away. The V and J genes are TRBV4-3 and TRBJ1-4; D not certain. V was shortened by 1 base and J by 3 bases, with 15 bases between the two germline ends. Germline-derived CDR1 and CDR2 are LGHNA and YSLEER. The CDR3 totals 17 residues. CDR3 loop: CASSQGLIDGANEKLFF. As DNA, the CDR3 is TGCGCCAGCAGCCAAGGACTCATCGACGGGGCTAATGAAAAACTGTTTTTT.

The J gene is TRBJ2-1, the V gene TRBV6-5; no definite D call. The assigned J gene may be wrong: the sequence end matches TRBJ2-7 better. The V gene's germline CDR1 is MNHEY and CDR2 SVGAGI. The CDR3 sequence is 15 residues long. The CDR3 here is CASSVGRSSYNEQYF. The CDR3, as DNA: TGTGCCAGCAGTGTCGGACGGAGCTCCTACAATGAGCAGTACTTC.

The chain couples TRBV18 to TRBJ2-3, with no clear D. The CDR3 runs to 14 residues. The germline CDR1 and CDR2 sequences are KGHSH and LQKENI. Trimming removed 3 bases at V and 4 bases at J, with 11 bases between. CDR3 bases: TGTGCCAGCTCACCCCGGGTGGACGCAGATACGCAGTATTTT. Protein product: CASSPRVDADTQYF.

The chain is built from TRBV29-1 and TRBJ2-5, with no clear D. V dropped 3 bases and J dropped 11 bases, with 19 bases sitting between them. Per germline, CDR1 SQVTM and CDR2 ANQGSEA. This CDR3 region has 13 residues. DNA for the CDR3: TGCAGCGTTGATGCTAGTCTAAACAATGAGCAGTACTTC. As protein: CSVDASLNNEQYF. Full variable domain (outside the CDR3, taken from reference TRBV29-1 and TRBJ2-5): SAVISQKPSRDICQRGTSLTIQCQVDSQVTMMFWYRQQPGQSLTLIATANQGSEATYESGFVIDKFPISRPNLTFSTLTVSNMSPEDSSIYLCSVDASLNNEQYFGPGTRLLVL.

This clonotype was observed at least ten times. The chain joins TRBV2 to TRBJ1-2; TRBD1 agrees at 9 bases. V shed 4 bases, J shed 5 bases, and the junction held 2 bases outside the gene matches. The CDR3 length is 13 residues. The germline V gene has CDR1 SNHLY and CDR2 FYNNEI. CDR3 sequence reads: CASSGDREYGYTF. Here the CDR3 DNA reads TGTGCCAGCAGTGGGGACAGGGAGTATGGCTACACCTTC. The complete variable domain, with remaining parts taken from reference TRBV2 and TRBJ1-2, reads EPEVTQTPSHQVTQMGQEVILRCVPISNHLYFYWYRQILGQKVEFLVSFYNNEISEKSEIFDDQFSVERPDGSNFTLKIRSTKLEDSAMYFCASSGDREYGYTFGSGTRLTVV.

This clonotype has at least ten counts. The chain employs TRBV7-9 and TRBJ2-3, with TRBD1 identical over 8 bases. Trimming cost V 6 bases and J 3 bases; bases outside gene matches: 5. CDR1 is SEHNR, CDR2 FQNEAQ, per germline (reference sequence). There are 14 residues in the CDR3. The chain's CDR3 is CASSRTGRTDTQYF. The CDR3 nucleotides are TGTGCCAGCAGTCGGACAGGGCGGACAGATACGCAGTATTTT.

The chain has TRBV27 and TRBJ2-7, with TRBD1 matching 10 bases. CDR1 MNHEY and CDR2 SMNVEV come from the germline V gene (reference sequence). This CDR3 spans 15 amino acids. After removal of 4 bases from V and 2 bases from J, the junction contained 5 bases not matched to a gene. CDR3 DNA sequence: TGTGCCAGCAGTTCTCCGGGACAGGGGACCTACGAGCAGTACTTC. This encodes CASSSPGQGTYEQYF.

This clonotype came up many times. The chain couples TRBV5-1 to TRBJ1-1; TRBD1 matches 7 bases. CDR1 and CDR2 from the germline V gene are SGHRS and YFSETQ. V was clipped by 5 bases and J by 6 bases; unmatched bases: 13. The CDR3 sequence is 15 residues long. This CDR3 is CASSWAGGVLAEAFF. DNA for the CDR3: TGCGCCAGCAGTTGGGCAGGGGGTGTTTTGGCTGAAGCTTTCTTT.

The chain carries TRBV6-6 and TRBJ1-1; D is unclear. The CDR3 consists of 11 residues. Germline lookup yields CDR1 MNHNY and CDR2 SVGAGI (reference sequence). The V end lost 2 bases, the J end lost 8 bases, and 6 bases lay between the germline ends. The CDR3 sequence: CASSYEEEAFF. CDR3 DNA: TGTGCCAGCAGTTACGAGGAAGAAGCTTTCTTT.

This clonotype was seen only a few times. J is TRBJ1-4 and V is TRBV7-6; D is undetermined. The CDR3 loop spans 14 amino acids. Germline V lookup: CDR1 SGHVS, CDR2 FNYEAQ. The V gene lost 3 bases and the J gene lost 10 bases, with 15 bases spanning the gap. The CDR3 DNA sequence: TGTGCCAGCAGCTTTCCGGGCTCTAAAGGAAAACTGTTTTTT. It specifies CASSFPGSKGKLFF.

The rearrangement uses TRBV9 and TRBJ1-1, with 9 bases lining up with TRBD1. CDR1 is SGDLS and CDR2 is YYNGEE in the germline V gene. The CDR3 runs 16 residues. V was clipped by 3 bases and J by 0 bases; unmatched bases: 6. The DNA for the CDR3 is TGTGCCAGCAGCGGGGGACAGGGTAGTGTGAACACTGAAGCTTTCTTT. Its protein product is CASSGGQGSVNTEAFF.

This chain uses TRBV5-1 with TRBJ2-7; 8 nucleotides agree with TRBD1. The V gene's germline CDR1 is SGHRS and CDR2 YFSETQ. The CDR3 contains 15 residues. V shed 4 bases and J 2 bases; nucleotides not matched to a gene: 8. The CDR3 DNA follows: TGCGCCAGCAGCGTGACAGGGGACGAAGCCTACGAGCAGTACTTC. This gives the protein CASSVTGDEAYEQYF.

Note on this clonotype: A much larger clone lies a single base off, so this may be a read error. This chain connects TRBV9 to TRBJ2-3; D perhaps matches TRBD2 (5 bases). Germline CDR1 is SGDLS and CDR2 is YYNGEE. The length of the CDR3 is 15 residues. The CDR3 region is CARSGIGSSTDTQYF. In nucleotides, the CDR3 is TGTGCCCGCAGCGGTATCGGTTCTAGCACAGATACGCAGTATTTT.

The genes are TRBV7-2 and TRBJ2-1; D possibly corresponds to TRBD2 (7 bases). The CDR3 length is 14 residues. CDR1 SGHTA and CDR2 FQGNSA come from the germline V gene. The V gene lost 1 base and the J gene lost 5 bases, with 9 bases spanning the gap. The DNA for the CDR3 is TGTGCCAGCAGCTTAGACGGGGGGCACAATGAGCAGTTCTTC. Translation: CASSLDGGHNEQFF.

This clonotype was found a few times. The genes are TRBV5-1 and TRBJ1-2; D is unclear. Between the trimmed V and J ends, which lost 1 base and 6 bases, there was a span of 10 bases. The CDR3 loop spans 13 amino acids. Germline V gives CDR1 SGHRS, CDR2 YFSETQ. CDR3 nucleotide sequence: TGCGCCAGCAGCTTGTTGCCCCGGGATGGCTACACCTTC. Translating it yields CASSLLPRDGYTF.

V is TRBV10-3 and J is TRBJ1-1, with D uncertain. V was pared by 4 bases and J by 7 bases, with 10 bases between. This CDR3 is built from 12 residues. Germline V gives CDR1 ENHRY, CDR2 SYGVKD. For the CDR3, the DNA is TGTGCCATCAGTGCTACGGGGTTTGAAGCTTTCTTT. Translated: CAISATGFEAFF.

V gene TRBV2 combines with J gene TRBJ2-3, with TRBD2 matching 7 bases. Germline V lookup: CDR1 SNHLY, CDR2 FYNNEI. The junction had 10 bases not matched to a gene; V was cut back by 2 bases and J by 5 bases. There are 16 residues in the CDR3. The CDR3, as DNA: TGTGCCAGCAGTGAATTGGGCGGGAGCGTTAAAGATACGCAGTATTTT. Its protein product is CASSELGGSVKDTQYF.

There are a few counts of this clonotype. The chain recombines TRBV6-1 with TRBJ2-7, with D hard to call. V was shortened by 2 bases and J by 0 bases, with 8 bases between the two germline ends. Germline loops: CDR1 MNHNS, CDR2 SASEGT. There are 14 residues in the CDR3. This chain's CDR3 is CASSEHTSSYEQYF. The CDR3 DNA reads TGTGCCAGCAGTGAACACACGAGCTCCTACGAGCAGTACTTC.

The J gene is TRBJ2-1, the V gene TRBV6-2 or TRBV6-3, with 7 nucleotides matching TRBD1. This CDR3 is built from 15 residues. V dropped 2 bases and J dropped 3; count of bases not matched to a gene: 4. The germline gives CDR1 MNHEY, CDR2 SVGEGT. The CDR3 DNA sequence: TGTGCCAGCAGTTACAGGGGGCCGGGCTACAATGAGCAGTTCTTC. Translating it yields CASSYRGPGYNEQFF.

This chain joins TRBV7-2 and TRBJ2-3, with 9 positions matching TRBD1. Trimming at V came to 2 bases and at J to 5 bases, leaving 2 bases not matched to a gene. Germline V gives CDR1 SGHTA, CDR2 FQGNSA. The CDR3 length is 14 residues. CDR3: CASSLNRGQDTQYF. Here the CDR3 DNA reads TGTGCCAGCAGCTTAAACAGGGGGCAAGATACGCAGTATTTT. Complete variable domain (other parts from reference TRBV7-2 and TRBJ2-3): GAGVSQSPSNKVTEKGKDVELRCDPISGHTALYWYRQSLGQGLEFLIYFQGNSAPDKSGLPSDRFSAERTGGSVSTLTIQRTQQEDSAVYLCASSLNRGQDTQYFGPGTRLTVL.

The chain recombines TRBV10-3 with TRBJ2-2; TRBD1 aligns across 12 bases. Germline CDR1 is ENHRY and CDR2 is SYGVKD. The CDR3 has 15 amino acids. V lost 6 bases to trimming and J lost 6 bases; unmatched junction nucleotides: 5. CDR3 DNA: TGTGCCATCAGCCCGGGACAGGGGGCTCCCGGGGAGCTGTTTTTT. This encodes CAISPGQGAPGELFF.